A single sample is the source of the 16 T cell receptor beta chains below, sequenced in a study of T cells in Graves' hyperthyroidism and ophthalmopathy. Template material for amplifying TCR beta CDR3 regions consisted of RNA transcripts. TCR CDR3 regions were first amplified by RT-PCR with HTBI primers. In TCRdb, the multiplex PCR reads were re-called with MiXCR into one record per CDR3 protein. The sample lists under 350,000 distinct CDR3 sequences; 17% were seen once. Sequenced material: blood. The source is an older woman with Graves' ophthalmopathy.

The table lists this clonotype with a few counts. The J gene is TRBJ1-3, the V gene TRBV20-1; D is unclear. The CDR3 runs 13 residues. Germline V gene data show CDR1 as DFQATT and CDR2 as SNEGSKA (reference sequence). Trimming removed 6 bases from V and 0 bases from J, with 9 bases in between. In DNA, the CDR3 is TGCAGTGCAACTACCAACTCTGGAAACACCATATATTTT. Protein: CSATTNSGNTIYF.

Worth noting for this clonotype: A read error may produce the germline difference seen at one junction end. V gene TRBV12-3 or TRBV12-4 combines with J gene TRBJ1-2; 8 nucleotides match TRBD1. There are 15 residues in the CDR3. CDR3 sequence: CAGSPTGDSALGYTF. The CDR3 DNA reads TGTGCCGGCAGTCCGACAGGGGACTCCGCGCTCGGCTACACCTTC.

Notes on this clonotype: Its ends do not fully match the called genes, so a read error is possible. V is TRBV14 and J is TRBJ1-6, with D hard to call. The CDR3 runs 15 residues. CDR1 and CDR2 (germline): SGHDN, FVKESK. CDR3 DNA: TGTGCCAGCAGCCAAAGGTGGAGCGGAAATTCACCCCTCCGCTTT. Protein: CASSQRWSGNSPLRF.

The V and J genes are TRBV19 and TRBJ2-5; D is unclear. The CDR3 is 14 residues long. Germline CDR1 LNHDA, CDR2 SQIVND (reference sequence). V lost 5 bases and J 4 bases, leaving 14 bases between the germline ends. The CDR3 region has the DNA TGTGCCAGTAGTCGAGAAGGATCGCGAGAGACCCAGTACTTC. Its translation is CASSREGSRETQYF.

This clonotype has a count of ten or more. The CDR3 protein is CASSLDRAASYEQYF. CDR3 DNA: TGTGCCAGCAGCTTAGATAGGGCAGCATCTTACGAGCAGTACTTC. The rearrangement uses TRBV7-2 and TRBJ2-7; D is uncertain. V shed 1 base and J shed 4 bases, with 14 bases lying between them. CDR1 is SGHTA and CDR2 is FQGNSA in the germline V gene. The CDR3 is 15 residues long.

The V gene is TRBV6-5, the J gene TRBJ1-2; no firm D call. The CDR3 spans 13 residues. The V gene's germline CDR1 is MNHEY and CDR2 SVGAGI. V was cut by 1 base and J by 6 bases, with 9 bases left in between. The CDR3 here is CASSYYTRNGYTF. CDR3 nucleotide sequence: TGTGCCAGCAGTTACTATACAAGAAATGGCTACACCTTC.

This clonotype was seen ten or more times. The chain carries TRBV20-1 and TRBJ1-5; weak D call: TRBD1 (5 bases). Deletions cut 5 bases from V and 5 bases from J, with 16 bases between. CDR3 length: 14 residues. Germline CDR1 reads DFQATT; CDR2 reads SNEGSKA (reference sequence). CDR3 sequence (DNA): TGCAGTGCTTTACCCGGGACGACGTATCAGCCCCAGCATTTT. Translated, it gives CSALPGTTYQPQHF.

On this clonotype itself: The missing conserved phenylalanine or tryptophan at the end of this CDR3 makes a read error likely. The chain has TRBV30 and TRBJ1-4; D perhaps matches TRBD1 (5 bases). This CDR3 has 14 amino acids. V lost 6 bases and J 8 bases, leaving 19 bases between the germline ends. CDR1 and CDR2 from the germline V gene are GTSNPN and SVGIG (reference sequence). DNA for the CDR3: TGTGCCTGCTCTGGGGAGGTCCGGGGGGAAAAACTGTTTTCT. Residues: CACSGEVRGEKLFS.

The chain links TRBV11-2 to TRBJ2-1, with no clear D. V was trimmed by 0 bases and J by 9 bases, leaving 21 bases between them. This CDR3 has 17 amino acids. Germline values: CDR1 SGHAT, CDR2 FQNNGV. The CDR3 here is CASSLDRLGLFDTEQFF. The CDR3 nucleotides are TGTGCCAGCAGCTTAGATCGGTTGGGGTTGTTTGATACTGAGCAGTTCTTC.

This clonotype was seen at least ten times. This chain joins TRBV5-1 and TRBJ2-1; 7 bases align to TRBD2. CDR3 size: 15 residues. CDR1 is SGHRS and CDR2 is YFSETQ in the germline V gene. V dropped 0 bases and J dropped 4; count of bases not matched to a gene: 4. The CDR3 here is CASSLARGSYNEQFF. In DNA, the CDR3 is TGCGCCAGCAGCTTGGCGCGGGGGAGTTACAATGAGCAGTTCTTC.

The sample holds a few counts of this clonotype. At one end, the junction sequence differs from germline, possibly due to a read error. The CDR3 DNA reads TGTGCCGGCAGTTCCCCCAGGGCTAGCGGGAGGGGATCTTTAAAGGCAGATACGCAGTATTTT. It encodes CAGSSPRASGRGSLKADTQYF. The chain is built from TRBV27 and TRBJ2-3, with 12 bases matching TRBD2. Germline CDR1 MNHEY, CDR2 SMNVEV (reference sequence). CDR3 length equals 21 residues.

The chain employs TRBV4-3 and TRBJ2-3; 9 nucleotides align to TRBD2. Trimming cost V 0 bases and J 4 bases; bases outside gene matches: 8. The CDR3 consists of 17 residues. Germline V gives CDR1 LGHNA, CDR2 YSLEER. This CDR3 reads CASSQDNPSGGSDTQYF. The CDR3 bases are TGCGCCAGCAGCCAAGACAATCCAAGCGGGGGGTCAGATACGCAGTATTTT.

This clonotype was observed at least ten times. The rearrangement uses TRBV7-2 and TRBJ1-1, with D hard to call. CDR1 is SGHTA, CDR2 FQGNSA, per germline. The CDR3 length is 16 residues. The V end was cut by 3 bases, the J end by 5 bases, with 19 bases between. Here the CDR3 reads CASSLWSAGRFTEAFF. CDR3 coding DNA: TGTGCCAGCAGCTTGTGGTCGGCAGGTCGGTTTACTGAAGCTTTCTTT. The variable domain in full, with the rest retrieved from reference TRBV7-2 and TRBJ1-1, is GAGVSQSPSNKVTEKGKDVELRCDPISGHTALYWYRQSLGQGLEFLIYFQGNSAPDKSGLPSDRFSAERTGGSVSTLTIQRTQQEDSAVYLCASSLWSAGRFTEAFFGQGTRLTVV.

There are many counts of this clonotype. V is TRBV15 and J is TRBJ1-1, with D perhaps matching TRBD1 (6 bases). The CDR3 consists of 15 residues. CDR1 LNHNV and CDR2 YYDKDF come from the germline V gene (reference sequence). V gave up 0 bases and J gave up 7 bases, with 15 bases separating them. The CDR3 bases are TGTGCCACCAGCAGAGATCCGCGGGGGGCGGGTGAAGCTTTCTTT. Its translation: CATSRDPRGAGEAFF.

This clonotype was counted a few times. This may be a read error: a much more frequent sequence differs by one nucleotide. V and J are TRBV3-1 and TRBJ2-7, with D possibly matching TRBD1 (6 bases). Germline CDR1 reads LGHDT; CDR2 reads YNNKEL (reference sequence). The CDR3 sequence is 15 residues long. The CDR3 DNA reads TGTGCCAGCAGCCAAGGGGCAGGGGTCCTCTACGAGCAGCACTTC. This encodes CASSQGAGVLYEQHF.

The table lists this clonotype with a few counts. The rearrangement joins TRBV3-1 to TRBJ2-1; 7 nucleotides line up with TRBD1. This CDR3 is 16 amino acids long. From germline, CDR1 is LGHDT and CDR2 YNNKEL (reference sequence). The trim removed 1 base at V and 5 bases at J, leaving 8 bases unmatched. Written as DNA, the CDR3 is TGTGCCAGCAGCCAAGGGGGCCAGGGGGTAAACAATGAGCAGTTCTTC. Translated, it gives CASSQGGQGVNNEQFF.